This T cell receptor beta chain derives from a study of blood T cell repertoires in COVID-19. About the research overall: T cells, B-cell-depleted T cells, or PBMCs supplied cDNA or gDNA.

The CDR3 totals 11 residues. CDR1 MDHEN and CDR2 SYDVKM come from the germline V gene. V trimming: 7 bases; J trimming: 6 bases; junction bases outside the gene matches: 3. TCRdb's copy holds only in-frame clones and misses some; the assay was immunoSEQ multiplex PCR. The sample records hundreds of thousands of clones, 70% to 90% being singletons. The source is a man younger than 35 with active or convalescent COVID-19. Specimen: peripheral blood. The gene calls are TRBV28 and TRBJ2-7, with 7 bases matching TRBD1. The CDR3 here is CASTRTGEQYF. The CDR3 DNA reads TGTGCCAGCACAAGGACAGGCGAGCAGTACTTC.